This TCR beta chain was sequenced for a study of cytomegalovirus exposure and HLA in healthy donors. The data were produced by immunoSEQ multiplex PCR, yet TCRdb's version contains in-frame clones alone and is incomplete. The table has some 220,000 clones, 90% to 95% seen once. The study's findings and limits: Reported performance of the classifier showed diagnosis of cytomegalovirus status with high specificity and sensitivity. In vitro testing confirmed a few CMV-associated chains as specific for CMV antigens.

With regard to this clone: As yet, its antigen is unknown.

Germline V gives CDR1 LNHDA, CDR2 SQIVND (reference sequence). The CDR3 is 14 residues long. J gave up 4 bases and V 10 bases, and 9 bases lay outside the gene matches. Sequenced sample: PBMCs. The clonotype originates from a woman between 18 and 29 years old in good health and CMV-seronegative. The chain combines TRBV19 with TRBJ2-2; TRBD1 aligns across 7 bases. The CDR3 coding sequence is TGTGCCACTCTCCGGGACAGCCCCACCGGGGAGCTGTTTTTT. Amino acid sequence: CATLRDSPTGELFF.